This TCR beta chain was obtained from a study of T cell responses to AZD1222 COVID-19 vaccine. About the research overall: Second doses at about 4 or about 12 weeks were pooled.

Only in-frame clones appear in the TCRdb table, and some are missing; sequencing was by immunoSEQ multiplex PCR. The sample shows over 150,000 clones, about nine tenths of them seen only once. As for this clone: Its antigen is still unknown.

The study's findings and limits: Just a handful of AZD1222 recipients were seropositive at baseline. Close to half of spike-specific TCRs reportedly recognize unmutated variant regions. Spike-specific TCR breadth and depth were elevated following two AZD1222 doses.

Per the germline V gene, CDR1 is LNHDA and CDR2 is SQIVND (reference sequence). V dropped 5 bases and J dropped 9 bases, with 17 bases sitting between them. CDR3 length: 14 residues. This material consisted of peripheral blood, taken on day 0 of AZD1222 vaccination. This chain links TRBV19 with TRBJ1-5, with a possible D match to TRBD1 (6 bases). The receptor comes from an adult in good health. The CDR3 DNA reads TGTGCCAGTAGTGACACCAGGGGCTCAGGGCCCCAGCATTTT. This encodes CASSDTRGSGPQHF.